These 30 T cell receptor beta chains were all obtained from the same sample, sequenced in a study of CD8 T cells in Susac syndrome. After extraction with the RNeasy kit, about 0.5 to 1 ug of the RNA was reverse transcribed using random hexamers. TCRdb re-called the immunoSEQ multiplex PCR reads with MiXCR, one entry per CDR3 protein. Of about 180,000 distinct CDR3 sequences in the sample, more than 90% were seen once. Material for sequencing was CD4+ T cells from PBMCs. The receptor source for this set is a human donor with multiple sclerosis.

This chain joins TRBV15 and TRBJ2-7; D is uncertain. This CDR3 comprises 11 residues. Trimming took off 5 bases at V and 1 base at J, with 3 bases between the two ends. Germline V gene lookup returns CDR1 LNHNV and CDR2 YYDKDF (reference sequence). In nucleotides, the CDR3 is TGTGCCACCAGCGGATCCTACGAGCAGTACTTC. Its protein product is CATSGSYEQYF.

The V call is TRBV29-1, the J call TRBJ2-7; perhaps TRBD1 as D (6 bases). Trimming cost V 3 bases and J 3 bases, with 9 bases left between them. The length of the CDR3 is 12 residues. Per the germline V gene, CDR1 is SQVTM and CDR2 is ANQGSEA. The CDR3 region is CSVEAGVYEQYF. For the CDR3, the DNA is TGCAGCGTTGAGGCAGGGGTCTACGAGCAGTACTTC.

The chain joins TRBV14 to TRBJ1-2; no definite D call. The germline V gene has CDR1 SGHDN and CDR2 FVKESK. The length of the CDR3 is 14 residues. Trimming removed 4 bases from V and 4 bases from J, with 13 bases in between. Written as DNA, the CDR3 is TGTGCCAGCAGCCCGACGTCCTACCCCTATGGCTACACCTTC. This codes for CASSPTSYPYGYTF.

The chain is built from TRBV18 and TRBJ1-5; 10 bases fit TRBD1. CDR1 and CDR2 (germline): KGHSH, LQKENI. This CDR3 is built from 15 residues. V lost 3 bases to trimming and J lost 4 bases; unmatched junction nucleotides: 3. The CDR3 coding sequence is TGTGCCAGCTCACCCGGGACAGGGGAAAATCAGCCCCAGCATTTT. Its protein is CASSPGTGENQPQHF.

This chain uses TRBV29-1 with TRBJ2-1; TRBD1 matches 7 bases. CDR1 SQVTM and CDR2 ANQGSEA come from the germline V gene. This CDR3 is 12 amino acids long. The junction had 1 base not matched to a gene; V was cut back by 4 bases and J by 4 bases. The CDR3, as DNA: TGCAGCGTTGGGGACAGTTACAATGAGCAGTTCTTC. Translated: CSVGDSYNEQFF.

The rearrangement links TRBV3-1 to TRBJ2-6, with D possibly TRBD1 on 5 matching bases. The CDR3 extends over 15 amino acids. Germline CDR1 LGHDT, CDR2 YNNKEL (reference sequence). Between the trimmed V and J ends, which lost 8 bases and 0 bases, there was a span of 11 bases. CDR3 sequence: CASAPQGSGANVLTF. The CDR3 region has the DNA TGTGCCAGCGCCCCCCAGGGCTCTGGGGCCAACGTCCTGACTTTC.

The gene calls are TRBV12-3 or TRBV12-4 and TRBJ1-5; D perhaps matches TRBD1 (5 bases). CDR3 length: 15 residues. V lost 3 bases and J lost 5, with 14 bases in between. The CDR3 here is CASSLAGSGHQPQHF. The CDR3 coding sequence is TGTGCCAGCAGTTTGGCAGGGTCTGGGCATCAGCCCCAGCATTTT.

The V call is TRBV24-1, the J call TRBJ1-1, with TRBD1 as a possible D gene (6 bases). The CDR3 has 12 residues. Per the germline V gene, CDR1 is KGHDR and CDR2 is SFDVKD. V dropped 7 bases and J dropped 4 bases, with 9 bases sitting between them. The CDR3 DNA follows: TGTGCCACCAGAGGACAGAGCACTGAAGCTTTCTTT. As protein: CATRGQSTEAFF.

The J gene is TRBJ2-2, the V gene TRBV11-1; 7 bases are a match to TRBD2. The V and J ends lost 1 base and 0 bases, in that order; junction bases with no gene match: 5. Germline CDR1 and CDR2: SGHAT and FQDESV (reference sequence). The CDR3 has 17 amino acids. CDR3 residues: CASSLVPAGANTGELFF. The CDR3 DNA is TGTGCCAGCAGCTTAGTCCCCGCGGGGGCGAACACCGGGGAGCTGTTTTTT.

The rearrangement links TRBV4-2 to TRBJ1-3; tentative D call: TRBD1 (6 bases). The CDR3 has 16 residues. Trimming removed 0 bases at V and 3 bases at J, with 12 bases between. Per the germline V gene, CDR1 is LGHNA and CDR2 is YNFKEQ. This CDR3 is CASSQDRGAGGNTIYF. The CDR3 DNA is TGTGCCAGCAGCCAAGATAGGGGGGCGGGTGGAAACACCATATATTTT.

CDR3 sequence: CASSQPGTGRTGELFF. Written as DNA, the CDR3 is TGTGCCAGCAGCCAACCCGGGACAGGGAGAACCGGGGAGCTGTTTTTT. The genes are TRBV14 and TRBJ2-2; 9 positions agree with TRBD1. The CDR3 runs to 16 residues. V lost 2 bases and J lost 5; bases outside the gene matches: 6. The germline V gene has CDR1 SGHDN and CDR2 FVKESK.

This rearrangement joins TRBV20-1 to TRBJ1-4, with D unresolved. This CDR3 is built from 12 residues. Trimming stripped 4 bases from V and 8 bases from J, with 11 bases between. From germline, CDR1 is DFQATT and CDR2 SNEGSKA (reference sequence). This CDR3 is CSATWMGEKLFF. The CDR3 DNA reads TGCAGTGCTACGTGGATGGGGGAAAAACTGTTTTTT.

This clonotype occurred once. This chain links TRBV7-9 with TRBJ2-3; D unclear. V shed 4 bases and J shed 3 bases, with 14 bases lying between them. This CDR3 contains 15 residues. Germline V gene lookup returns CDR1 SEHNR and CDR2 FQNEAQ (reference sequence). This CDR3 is CASSSGPFGTDTQYF. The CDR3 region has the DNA TGTGCCAGCAGCTCAGGCCCTTTTGGTACAGATACGCAGTATTTT.

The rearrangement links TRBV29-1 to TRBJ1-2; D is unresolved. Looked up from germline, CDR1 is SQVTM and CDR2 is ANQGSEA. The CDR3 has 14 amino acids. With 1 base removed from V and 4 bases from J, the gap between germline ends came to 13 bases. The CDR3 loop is CSVEGGEGIYGYTF. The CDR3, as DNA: TGCAGCGTTGAAGGGGGAGAGGGTATCTATGGCTACACCTTC. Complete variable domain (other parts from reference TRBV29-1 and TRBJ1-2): SAVISQKPSRDICQRGTSLTIQCQVDSQVTMMFWYRQQPGQSLTLIATANQGSEATYESGFVIDKFPISRPNLTFSTLTVSNMSPEDSSIYLCSVEGGEGIYGYTFGSGTRLTVV.

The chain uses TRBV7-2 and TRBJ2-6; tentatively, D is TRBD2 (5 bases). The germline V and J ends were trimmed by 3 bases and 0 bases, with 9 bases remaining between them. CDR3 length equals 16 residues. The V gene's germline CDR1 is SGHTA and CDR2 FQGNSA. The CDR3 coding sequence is TGTGCCAGCAGCTTCTTCCGGGACTCTGGGGCCAACGTCCTGACTTTC. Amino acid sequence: CASSFFRDSGANVLTF.

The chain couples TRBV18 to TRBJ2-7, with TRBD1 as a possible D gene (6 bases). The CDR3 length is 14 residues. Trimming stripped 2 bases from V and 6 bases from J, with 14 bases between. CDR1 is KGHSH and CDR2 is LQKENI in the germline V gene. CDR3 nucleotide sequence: TGTGCCAGCTCACCAGCAGGGGCCTCGGGCGAGCAGTACTTC. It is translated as CASSPAGASGEQYF.

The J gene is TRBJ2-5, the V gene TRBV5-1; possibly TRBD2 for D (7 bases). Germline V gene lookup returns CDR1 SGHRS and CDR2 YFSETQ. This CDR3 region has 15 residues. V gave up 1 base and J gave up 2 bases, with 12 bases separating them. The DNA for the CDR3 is TGCGCCAGCAGCTTGACGCGGGGGCTACAAGAGACCCAGTACTTC. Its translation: CASSLTRGLQETQYF.

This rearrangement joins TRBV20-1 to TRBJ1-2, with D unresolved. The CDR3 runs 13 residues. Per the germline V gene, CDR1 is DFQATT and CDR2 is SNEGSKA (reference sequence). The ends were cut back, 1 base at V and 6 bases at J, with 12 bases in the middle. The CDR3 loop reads CSARAAGKDGYTF. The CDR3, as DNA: TGCAGTGCTAGAGCTGCCGGGAAGGATGGCTACACCTTC.

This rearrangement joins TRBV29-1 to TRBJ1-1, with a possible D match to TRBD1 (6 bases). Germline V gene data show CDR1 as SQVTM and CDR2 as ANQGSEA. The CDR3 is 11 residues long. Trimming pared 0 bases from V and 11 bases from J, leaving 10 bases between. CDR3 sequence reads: CSVEDRGHAFF. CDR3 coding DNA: TGCAGCGTTGAAGATCGGGGACACGCTTTCTTT. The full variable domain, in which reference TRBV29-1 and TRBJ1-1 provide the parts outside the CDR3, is SAVISQKPSRDICQRGTSLTIQCQVDSQVTMMFWYRQQPGQSLTLIATANQGSEATYESGFVIDKFPISRPNLTFSTLTVSNMSPEDSSIYLCSVEDRGHAFFGQGTRLTVV.

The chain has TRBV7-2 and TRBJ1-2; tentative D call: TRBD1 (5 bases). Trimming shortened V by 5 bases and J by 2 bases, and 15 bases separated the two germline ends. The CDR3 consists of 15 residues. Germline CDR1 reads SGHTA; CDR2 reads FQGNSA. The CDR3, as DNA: TGTGCCAGCAGCCTTCGGCGGGGCCTAAACTATGGCTACACCTTC. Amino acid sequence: CASSLRRGLNYGYTF.

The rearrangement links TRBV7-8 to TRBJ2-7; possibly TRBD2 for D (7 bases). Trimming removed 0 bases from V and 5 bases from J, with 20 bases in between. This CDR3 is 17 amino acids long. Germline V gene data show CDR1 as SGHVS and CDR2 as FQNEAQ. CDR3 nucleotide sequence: TGTGCCAGCAGCTTAGCCAGGACCATCGGGGGGCCCGACGAGCAGTACTTC. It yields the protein CASSLARTIGGPDEQYF.

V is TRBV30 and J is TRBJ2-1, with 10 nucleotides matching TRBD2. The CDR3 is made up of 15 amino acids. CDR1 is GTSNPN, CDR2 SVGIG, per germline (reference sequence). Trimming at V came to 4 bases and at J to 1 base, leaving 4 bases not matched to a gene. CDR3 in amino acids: CAWTQLAGSYNEQFF. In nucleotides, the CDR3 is TGTGCCTGGACCCAACTAGCGGGGTCCTACAATGAGCAGTTCTTC.

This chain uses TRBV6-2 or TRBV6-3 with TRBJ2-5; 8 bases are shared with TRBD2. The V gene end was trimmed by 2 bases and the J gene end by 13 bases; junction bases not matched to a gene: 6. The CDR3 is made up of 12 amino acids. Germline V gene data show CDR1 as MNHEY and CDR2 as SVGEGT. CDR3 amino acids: CASSYGGLAPYF. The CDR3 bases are TGTGCCAGCAGTTACGGCGGACTAGCCCCGTACTTC.

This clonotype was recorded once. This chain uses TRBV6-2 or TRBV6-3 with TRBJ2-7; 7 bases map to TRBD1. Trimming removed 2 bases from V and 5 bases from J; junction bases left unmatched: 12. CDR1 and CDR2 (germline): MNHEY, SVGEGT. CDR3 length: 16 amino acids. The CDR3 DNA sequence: TGTGCCAGCAGTTACCGTCCGACAGGGAGCAGCGACGAGCAGTACTTC. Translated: CASSYRPTGSSDEQYF.

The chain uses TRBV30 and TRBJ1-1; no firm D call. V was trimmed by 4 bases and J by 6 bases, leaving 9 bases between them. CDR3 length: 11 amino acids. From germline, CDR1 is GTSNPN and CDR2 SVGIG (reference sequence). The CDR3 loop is CAWKVGAEAFF. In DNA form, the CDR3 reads TGTGCCTGGAAGGTAGGAGCTGAAGCTTTCTTT.

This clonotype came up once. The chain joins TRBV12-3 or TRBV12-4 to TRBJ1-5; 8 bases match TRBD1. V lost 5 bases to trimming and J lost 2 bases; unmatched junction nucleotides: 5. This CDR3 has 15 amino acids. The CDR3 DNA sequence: TGTGCCAGCAGTGTGACAGGGGATGGCAATCAGCCCCAGCATTTT. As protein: CASSVTGDGNQPQHF.

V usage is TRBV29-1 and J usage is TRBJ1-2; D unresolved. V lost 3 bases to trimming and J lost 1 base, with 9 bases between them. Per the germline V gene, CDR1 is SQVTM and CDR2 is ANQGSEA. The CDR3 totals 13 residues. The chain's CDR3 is CSVEGTGNYGYTF. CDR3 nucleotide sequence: TGCAGCGTTGAGGGAACGGGTAACTATGGCTACACCTTC.

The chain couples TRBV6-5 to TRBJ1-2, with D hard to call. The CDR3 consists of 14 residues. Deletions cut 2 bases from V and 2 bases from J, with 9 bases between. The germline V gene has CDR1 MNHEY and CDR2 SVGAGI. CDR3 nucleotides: TGTGCCAGCAGTTACATAGGGCGAAACTATGGCTACACCTTC. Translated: CASSYIGRNYGYTF.

Written as DNA, the CDR3 is TGTGCCAGCAGTTACGGTCAGGGTCCCCCAGATACGCAGTATTTT. It codes for CASSYGQGPPDTQYF. The gene calls are TRBV6-6 and TRBJ2-3; possible D gene TRBD1, 5 bases. V lost 2 bases and J lost 4, with 13 bases in between. The CDR3 has 15 amino acids. The germline V gene encodes CDR1 MNHNY and CDR2 SVGAGI (reference sequence).

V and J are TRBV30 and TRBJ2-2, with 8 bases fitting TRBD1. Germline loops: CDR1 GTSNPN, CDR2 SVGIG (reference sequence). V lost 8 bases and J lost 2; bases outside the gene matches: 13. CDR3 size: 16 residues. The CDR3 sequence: CAHTGGLWGNTGELFF. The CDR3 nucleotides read TGTGCCCACACAGGGGGGCTCTGGGGAAACACCGGGGAGCTGTTTTTT.